Only a few counts were recorded for the clone carrying this T cell receptor (beta chain). Its antigen remains unidentified. The data are from a study of blood T cells in healthy people across ages. Whole-study findings and limits: The study found more naive CD4+ cells and higher diversity in long-lived than aged donors. TCR beta diversity, measured per million T cells, fell in a roughly linear way with age.

Next came a second PCR, run for roughly 6 to 11 cycles, which used a sample-barcoded 5' primer along with a J-beta primer mix. Researchers report that each sample yielded at least 3 million CDR3-containing paired-end reads. TCRdb processed the 5' RACE reads anew with MiXCR; each CDR3 protein has one entry. The table records 500,000 to 550,000 distinct CDR3 sequences, less than 25% of them present only once. This CDR3 has 15 residues. Losses at the gene ends were 7 bases for V and 10 bases for J; bases not matched to a gene: 11. These data are also associated with another study on T cells of mothers and their children.

This chain uses TRBV12-3 or TRBV12-4 with TRBJ2-1, with TRBD2 identical over 12 bases. The receptor was derived from a boy between 10 and 17 years old in good health. The sample was blood. This CDR3 reads CASTTLAGGPGEQFF. As DNA, the CDR3 is TGTGCCAGCACCACCCTAGCGGGAGGGCCGGGGGAGCAGTTCTTC.